This passage covers 12 T cell receptor beta chains from one sample sequenced in a study of T cells in Graves' hyperthyroidism and ophthalmopathy. TCR beta CDR3 regions were amplified from RNA. An initial round of RT-PCR targeting the TCR CDR3 relied on the HTBI primer set. TCRdb ran MiXCR on the multiplex PCR reads and lists one entry per CDR3 protein. The sample holds about 840,000 distinct CDR3 sequences, over 35% seen once. The sequencing input was blood. The source is a man between 18 and 35 years old with Graves' hyperthyroidism.

The CDR3 nucleotides are TGTGCCAGCAGCCGGGACGTTTTGAACACTGAAGCTTTCTTT. Protein sequence: CASSRDVLNTEAFF. This chain uses TRBV10-3 with TRBJ1-1, with D perhaps TRBD1 (5 bases). Germline-derived CDR1 and CDR2 are ENHRY and SYGVKD. CDR3 length equals 14 residues. The germline V and J ends were trimmed by 10 bases and 0 bases, with 15 bases remaining between them.

In this sample, this clonotype turned up once. The chain combines TRBV29-1 with TRBJ2-7, with 8 nucleotides matching TRBD1. V gave up 4 bases and J gave up 7 bases; unmatched junction bases: 3. CDR3 length: 11 residues. Per the germline V gene, CDR1 is SQVTM and CDR2 is ANQGSEA. CDR3 region: CSVGQGLEQYF. The CDR3 DNA reads TGCAGCGTTGGACAGGGGCTGGAGCAGTACTTC.

Ten or more counts support this clonotype. The rearrangement uses TRBV19 and TRBJ1-5; D might be TRBD1 (6 bases). The germline V gene encodes CDR1 LNHDA and CDR2 SQIVND (reference sequence). V was shortened by 4 bases and J by 1 base, with 14 bases between the two germline ends. The CDR3 is 16 amino acids. The CDR3 DNA is TGTGCCAGTAGTACCTCTACAGGGAGAAGCAATCAGCCCCAGCATTTT. Its protein is CASSTSTGRSNQPQHF.

This clonotype appeared many times. CDR3: CSASPTEKLFF. The CDR3 DNA reads as TGCAGTGCTAGCCCCACAGAAAAACTGTTTTTT. V and J are TRBV20-1 and TRBJ1-4; no definite D call. The CDR3 spans 11 residues. Germline values: CDR1 DFQATT, CDR2 SNEGSKA (reference sequence). V was shortened by 3 bases and J by 8 bases, with 7 bases between the two germline ends.

This clonotype was detected only a few times. The J gene is TRBJ1-5, the V gene TRBV20-1; 8 nucleotides line up with TRBD1. Germline loops: CDR1 DFQATT, CDR2 SNEGSKA (reference sequence). V shed 3 bases, J shed 4 bases, and the junction held 5 bases outside the gene matches. This CDR3 is built from 14 residues. In DNA, the CDR3 is TGCAGTGCTAGTGGACAGGGTCTAAATCAGCCCCAGCATTTT. Its translation is CSASGQGLNQPQHF.

J is TRBJ2-7 and V is TRBV12-3 or TRBV12-4, with D uncertain. The CDR3 has 13 amino acids. V was shortened by 5 bases and J by 5 bases, with 13 bases between the two germline ends. The CDR3 loop reads CASSPRLSNEQYF. CDR3 nucleotide sequence: TGTGCCAGCAGTCCCCGACTTTCCAACGAGCAGTACTTC.

A word on this clonotype: This likely comes from a read error, as the CDR3 has no conserved phenylalanine or tryptophan at its end. It is unclear where the CDR3 begins or ends on the DNA, so no DNA is shown, and the CDR3 is as TCRdb lists it. The chain carries TRBV7-2 and TRBJ1-3; no check of the table's D call, TRBD1, against the DNA was made. The CDR3 has 9 residues if both end residues are counted. Germline-derived CDR1 and CDR2 are SGHTA and FQGNSA. CDR3 sequence: CASSSQVGA.

This clonotype has at least ten counts. V gene TRBV2 combines with J gene TRBJ2-7; the match to TRBD2 covers 7 bases. CDR1 is SNHLY and CDR2 is FYNNEI in the germline V gene. The CDR3 extends over 14 amino acids. J lost 2 bases, V lost 4 bases, and 5 bases had no gene match. The CDR3 bases are TGTGCCAGCAGTGTGGAGGGAGGGCCCTACGAGCAGTACTTC. It codes for CASSVEGGPYEQYF.

The chain employs TRBV4-2 and TRBJ2-7; 7 bases line up with TRBD2. V lost 4 bases to trimming and J lost 5 bases; unmatched junction nucleotides: 14. From germline, CDR1 is LGHNA and CDR2 YNFKEQ. The CDR3 sequence is 16 residues long. As DNA, the CDR3 is TGTGCCAGCAGCCGCCCCGAAGGGACTAACGGGAACGAGCAGTACTTC. Protein: CASSRPEGTNGNEQYF.

This clonotype showed up many times. V is TRBV15 and J is TRBJ1-5; D is uncertain. In germline, CDR1 is LNHNV, CDR2 YYDKDF (reference sequence). The V and J ends lost 0 bases and 7 bases respectively, with 10 bases between them. The CDR3 has 14 residues. The CDR3 DNA sequence: TGTGCCACCAGCAGAGACAAGTACCGGCAGCCCCAGCATTTT. This encodes CATSRDKYRQPQHF. The whole variable domain, remainder taken from reference TRBV15 and TRBJ1-5, is DAMVIQNPRYQVTQFGKPVTLSCSQTLNHNVMYWYQQKSSQAPKLLFHYYDKDFNNEADTPDNFQSRRPNTSFCFLDIRSPGLGDTAMYLCATSRDKYRQPQHFGDGTRLSIL.

This chain links TRBV5-8 with TRBJ2-5, with TRBD2 matching 8 bases. With V trimmed by 4 bases and J by 2 bases, 7 bases remained unmatched. The CDR3 is 15 residues long. Germline CDR1 reads SGHTS; CDR2 reads YDEGEE. CDR3: CASSPTGLAQETQYF. The CDR3 DNA sequence: TGTGCCAGCAGCCCAACCGGACTAGCTCAAGAGACCCAGTACTTC. Drawing the rest from reference TRBV5-8 and TRBJ2-5, the complete variable domain is EAGVTQSPTHLIKTRGQQATLRCSPISGHTSVYWYQQALGLGLQFLLWYDEGEERNRGNFPPRFSGRQFPNYSSELNVNALELEDSALYLCASSPTGLAQETQYFGPGTRLLVL.

The J gene is TRBJ2-7, the V gene TRBV7-2, with a weak D call TRBD1 (5 bases). This CDR3 comprises 15 residues. V lost 3 bases and J lost 5, with 17 bases in between. Germline V gene data show CDR1 as SGHTA and CDR2 as FQGNSA. Written as DNA, the CDR3 is TGTGCCAGCAGCTTGGTCCCCAGGGTTGGTGACGAGCAGTACTTC. Amino acid sequence: CASSLVPRVGDEQYF.